Presented here are 11 T cell receptor beta chains from one specimen sequenced in a study of blood T cell repertoires in COVID-19 (dated by TCRdb to 2019 to 2021). The method was the immunoSEQ multiplex PCR assay. Here the immuneACCESS table is served through TCRdb, limited to in-frame sequences with V and J called. Missing clones are a known gap in these copies; in checked studies unresolved V genes cover under half, and the rest lacks a known reason. The sample has about 180,000 clones on record, about 90% of them singletons. The ten most abundant clones make up roughly 20% of the sample. Specimen: peripheral blood. Source of these receptors: a man between 65 and 79 years old with active or convalescent COVID-19.

The chain combines TRBV5-1 with TRBJ2-2; maybe TRBD1 (5 bases). Trimming shortened V by 0 bases and J by 6 bases, and 6 bases separated the two germline ends. Germline V CDR1 and CDR2: SGHRS, YFSETQ. This CDR3 contains 13 residues. The CDR3 DNA follows: TGCGCCAGCAGCTTGGGACAGCCCGGGGAGCTGTTTTTT. This translates into CASSLGQPGELFF.

The genes are TRBV7-2 and TRBJ2-5, with TRBD2 matching 11 bases. There are 15 residues in the CDR3. Germline values: CDR1 SGHTA, CDR2 FQGNSA. V lost 8 bases, J lost 0 bases, and 5 bases stayed unmatched. The CDR3 protein is CASAMGLADQETQYF. The DNA for the CDR3 is TGTGCCAGCGCTATGGGACTAGCGGACCAAGAGACCCAGTACTTC.

This rearrangement joins TRBV16 to TRBJ2-1, with D possibly matching TRBD2 (5 bases). CDR1 is KGHSY, CDR2 FQNENV, per germline. The CDR3 runs 15 residues. Trimming cost V 5 bases and J 7 bases, with 18 bases left between them. The CDR3 protein is CASSVIRDLGNEQFF. The CDR3 DNA reads as TGTGCCAGCAGCGTTATCCGGGATCTGGGTAATGAGCAGTTCTTC.

The J gene is TRBJ1-5, the V gene TRBV19; TRBD1 might be the D (6 bases). Trimming cost V 3 bases and J 3 bases, with 12 bases left between them. The CDR3 length is 15 residues. Germline V gives CDR1 LNHDA, CDR2 SQIVND (reference sequence). The CDR3 bases are TGTGCCAGTAGTATCGGTGGGACACACAATCAGCCCCAGCATTTT. Its protein is CASSIGGTHNQPQHF.

Details on this clone: The junction and the germline gene differ at one end; a read error may be behind it. The CDR3 loop reads CASTHWQQYF. The CDR3 nucleotides are TGTGCTAGCACCCATTGGCAGCAGTACTTC. The rearrangement uses TRBV7-7 and TRBJ2-7; D is unresolved. CDR3 length: 10 amino acids. CDR1 is SSHAT, CDR2 FNYEAQ, per germline (reference sequence).

The chain combines TRBV7-8 with TRBJ2-7; 9 bases align to TRBD1. Germline assignment: CDR1 SGHVS and CDR2 FQNEAQ. V lost 4 bases and J lost 2; bases outside the gene matches: 6. The CDR3 has 15 residues. The DNA for the CDR3 is TGTGCCAGCAGCTCTCGACAGGGGGTTACCTACGAGCAGTACTTC. Translated, it gives CASSSRQGVTYEQYF. Full variable domain (outside the CDR3, taken from reference TRBV7-8 and TRBJ2-7): GAGVSQSPRYKVAKRGQDVALRCDPISGHVSLFWYQQALGQGPEFLTYFQNEAQLDKSGLPSDRFFAERPEGSVSTLKIQRTQQEDSAVYLCASSSRQGVTYEQYFGPGTRLTVT.

The chain is built from TRBV4-3 and TRBJ1-2; D call uncertain. CDR1 and CDR2 from the germline V gene are LGHNA and YSLEER. This CDR3 has 14 amino acids. With 1 base removed from V and 2 bases from J, the gap between germline ends came to 8 bases. This CDR3 is CASSQVAGNYGYTF. CDR3 in DNA: TGCGCCAGCAGCCAAGTCGCGGGGAACTATGGCTACACCTTC.

The CDR3 DNA reads as TGTGCCAGCAGCGGGGACAGTTTGAACACTGAAGCTTTCTTT. This gives the protein CASSGDSLNTEAFF. The rearrangement joins TRBV5-4 to TRBJ1-1, with TRBD1 matching 7 bases. Germline values: CDR1 SGHNT, CDR2 YYREEE (reference sequence). J gave up 0 bases and V 4 bases, and 3 bases lay outside the gene matches. This CDR3 is 14 amino acids long.

This chain connects TRBV2 to TRBJ1-5; 8 positions match TRBD1. The CDR3 is made up of 14 amino acids. CDR1 is SNHLY, CDR2 FYNNEI, per germline. Trimming removed 1 base from V and 4 bases from J; junction bases left unmatched: 0. The CDR3 nucleotides are TGTGCCAGCAGTGAAGGGACAGGGAATCAGCCCCAGCATTTT. Its protein is CASSEGTGNQPQHF.

This clone was detected once. Additional DNA sequences in this sample encode the identical CDR3. CDR3 in DNA: TGTGCTAGTGGTTTGGTACTGACTCCTACGTACCAAGAGACCCAGTACTTC. Translated: CASGLVLTPTYQETQYF. This rearrangement joins TRBV12-5 to TRBJ2-5; no definite D call. Germline CDR1 is LGHNT and CDR2 is FRNRAP. V was trimmed by 0 bases and J by 0 bases, leaving 14 bases between them. The CDR3 runs 17 residues. Based on the CDR3 plus reference TRBV12-5 and TRBJ2-5, the full variable domain is DARVTQTPRHKVTEMGQEVTMRCQPILGHNTVFWYRQTMMQGLELLAYFRNRAPLDDSGMPKDRFSAEMPDATLATLKIQPSEPRDSAVYFCASGLVLTPTYQETQYFGPGTRLLVL.

This chain links TRBV30 with TRBJ2-7; D might be TRBD2 (6 bases). The length of the CDR3 is 15 residues. Per the germline V gene, CDR1 is GTSNPN and CDR2 is SVGIG (reference sequence). V was clipped by 4 bases and J by 2 bases, with 18 bases between them. The CDR3 here is CAWNLGTGRAYEQYF. In DNA, the CDR3 is TGTGCCTGGAACCTGGGGACTGGGAGAGCCTACGAGCAGTACTTC.